The 19 T cell receptor beta chains presented below share a single source sample, sequenced in a study of regulatory T cells in long-lasting Graves disease. Time point defined: newly diagnosed GD, antithyroid drugs for less than 3 months. Making the TCR library involved RNA that had been extracted from PBMCs. Arm-PCR of CDR3 regions with iRepertoire HTBI primers generated TCR beta libraries. TCRdb called the multiplex PCR reads again in MiXCR, with one record for every CDR3 protein. The sample includes 450,000 to 650,000 distinct CDR3 sequences, roughly a sixth seen only once; the top ten take around 25%. The sample was also linked to a second study, of T cells in Graves' hyperthyroidism and ophthalmopathy.

The starting material was peripheral blood mononuclear cells (PBMCs), obtained at new diagnosis, from a patient treated with antithyroid drugs. The receptor set was obtained from a woman aged 35-65 years with Graves disease.

This clonotype was seen ten or more times. This chain connects TRBV9 to TRBJ2-7, with 11 bases matching TRBD1. This CDR3 region has 16 residues. Losses at the gene ends were 0 bases for V and 6 bases for J; bases not matched to a gene: 8. The germline V gene encodes CDR1 SGDLS and CDR2 YYNGEE. The DNA of the CDR3 is TGTGCCAGCAGCGTAGGTCCCGGACAGGGGGCTCTCGAGCAGTACTTC. Translation: CASSVGPGQGALEQYF.

V usage is TRBV29-1 and J usage is TRBJ2-1, with TRBD1 matching over 11 bases. V lost 8 bases to trimming and J lost 2 bases; unmatched junction nucleotides: 8. Germline loops: CDR1 SQVTM, CDR2 ANQGSEA. CDR3 length: 15 residues. This CDR3 reads CSTDRGRGPYNEQFF. CDR3 bases: TGCAGCACGGACAGGGGGCGAGGTCCCTACAATGAGCAGTTCTTC.

This clonotype was counted between two and nine times. The chain links TRBV3-1 to TRBJ2-5; perhaps TRBD1 as D (5 bases). CDR1 is LGHDT, CDR2 YNNKEL, per germline (reference sequence). Trimming stripped 4 bases from V and 2 bases from J, with 11 bases between. The CDR3 extends over 14 amino acids. The CDR3 DNA reads TGTGCCAGCAGCCCTCCAGGGTTTCAAGAGACCCAGTACTTC. Its protein product is CASSPPGFQETQYF.

This clonotype was counted only a few times. The chain has TRBV20-1 and TRBJ2-5, with 12 bases fitting TRBD2. The germline V gene encodes CDR1 DFQATT and CDR2 SNEGSKA (reference sequence). Trimming cost V 3 bases and J 4 bases; bases outside gene matches: 3. This CDR3 is built from 14 residues. This CDR3 is CSASEGLAGETQYF. The CDR3 DNA reads TGCAGTGCTAGCGAGGGACTAGCGGGAGAGACCCAGTACTTC.

This clonotype was seen ten or more times. The J gene is TRBJ2-7, the V gene TRBV7-2, with a weak D call TRBD1 (5 bases). The CDR3 length is 14 residues. Trimming took 5 bases from V and 5 from J, leaving 16 bases between them. Germline values: CDR1 SGHTA, CDR2 FQGNSA. CDR3: CASSPGPPGNEQYF. DNA for the CDR3: TGTGCCAGCAGCCCCGGGCCCCCAGGGAACGAGCAGTACTTC.

The chain is built from TRBV5-1 and TRBJ1-2; 7 nucleotides align to TRBD1. There are 13 residues in the CDR3. CDR1 is SGHRS, CDR2 YFSETQ, per germline. Losses at the gene ends were 2 bases for V and 7 bases for J; bases not matched to a gene: 5. The CDR3 loop reads CASSFTGAGGYTF. For the CDR3, the DNA is TGCGCCAGCAGCTTTACAGGGGCGGGTGGCTACACCTTC.

This clonotype showed up many times. J is TRBJ2-7 and V is TRBV28; D not certain. Trimming stripped 3 bases from V and 2 bases from J, with 8 bases between. The CDR3 totals 13 residues. Germline CDR1 reads MDHEN; CDR2 reads SYDVKM. The CDR3 nucleotides read TGTGCCAGCAGTTTCGGTTGGGCCTACGAGCAGTACTTC. Protein: CASSFGWAYEQYF.

The chain recombines TRBV11-2 with TRBJ2-2, with TRBD1 matching 9 bases. The CDR3 spans 14 residues. V gave up 9 bases and J gave up 7 bases; unmatched junction bases: 9. Germline V gene sequence: CDR1 SGHAT, CDR2 FQNNGV. Here the CDR3 reads CASRDRVKGGELFF. As DNA, the CDR3 is TGTGCCAGTCGGGACAGGGTGAAAGGCGGGGAGCTGTTTTTT.

In its sample, this clonotype was seen a few times. V gene TRBV7-9 combines with J gene TRBJ2-2; 8 bases map to TRBD2. The CDR3 contains 15 residues. Germline trimming cut 5 bases from V and 3 bases from J; bases unmatched to any gene: 5. CDR1 SEHNR and CDR2 FQNEAQ come from the germline V gene (reference sequence). DNA for the CDR3: TGTGCCAGCAGCCCGCCGGGACTAGACACCGGGGAGCTGTTTTTT. It translates to CASSPPGLDTGELFF.

This clonotype has ten or more counts. The V and J genes are TRBV29-1 and TRBJ2-7; 8 bases are a match to TRBD2. The CDR3 has 14 amino acids. V lost 6 bases, J lost 2 bases, and 9 bases stayed unmatched. Germline V gene data show CDR1 as SQVTM and CDR2 as ANQGSEA. This CDR3 reads CSVGRVAGTYEQYF. In nucleotides, the CDR3 is TGCAGCGTCGGTCGTGTAGCGGGGACCTACGAGCAGTACTTC.

The chain links TRBV19 to TRBJ1-5; D ambiguous. CDR1 is LNHDA, CDR2 SQIVND, per germline (reference sequence). The CDR3 loop spans 13 amino acids. The germline V and J ends were trimmed by 5 bases and 10 bases, with 15 bases remaining between them. The CDR3 sequence: CASSRKVNEPQHF. DNA for the CDR3: TGTGCCAGTAGTCGTAAAGTAAATGAACCCCAGCATTTT.

This clonotype was seen many times. This sequence joins TRBV3-1 and TRBJ1-3; D call uncertain. Between the trimmed V and J ends, which lost 4 bases and 2 bases, there was a span of 15 bases. The germline CDR1 and CDR2 sequences are LGHDT and YNNKEL (reference sequence). The CDR3 is made up of 16 amino acids. The CDR3 protein is CASSLAFLDAGNTIYF. CDR3 DNA: TGTGCCAGCAGCCTCGCTTTCCTGGATGCTGGAAACACCATATATTTT.

There are a few counts of this clonotype. The chain carries TRBV4-1 and TRBJ1-2, with 11 bases aligning to TRBD1. There are 16 residues in the CDR3. The germline V gene has CDR1 MGHRA and CDR2 YSYEKL. The trim removed 3 bases at V and 3 bases at J, leaving 6 bases unmatched. The CDR3 bases are TGCGCCAGCAGCCAGAAATGGGACAGGGGGGACTATGGCTACACCTTC. The encoded protein is CASSQKWDRGDYGYTF.

This clonotype was observed at least ten times. The gene calls are TRBV10-2 and TRBJ1-5; weak D call: TRBD1 (6 bases). Trimming removed 6 bases at V and 0 bases at J, with 9 bases between. The length of the CDR3 is 14 residues. In germline, CDR1 is WSHSY, CDR2 SAAADI. This chain's CDR3 is CASRDRISNQPQHF. DNA of the CDR3: TGCGCCAGCAGAGACAGGATTAGCAATCAGCCCCAGCATTTT.

This clonotype has ten or more counts. This chain links TRBV18 with TRBJ1-2; D perhaps matches TRBD1 (5 bases). Germline V gene data show CDR1 as KGHSH and CDR2 as LQKENI. The ends were cut back, 8 bases at V and 3 bases at J, with 13 bases in the middle. The CDR3 totals 13 residues. The CDR3 loop reads CASSPGADYGYTF. The CDR3 DNA reads as TGTGCCAGCAGCCCCGGGGCGGACTATGGCTACACCTTC.

At least ten counts were recorded for this clonotype. The rearrangement joins TRBV11-1 to TRBJ1-1, with 10 bases lining up with TRBD1. The germline CDR1 and CDR2 sequences are SGHAT and FQDESV (reference sequence). Germline trimming cut 3 bases from V and 10 bases from J; bases unmatched to any gene: 14. The CDR3 consists of 16 residues. DNA for the CDR3: TGTGCCAGCAGCTTTGGGAACACCGGGACAGGGGAGGTAGCTTTCTTT. Residues: CASSFGNTGTGEVAFF.

This clonotype has only a few counts. The chain joins TRBV2 to TRBJ2-7; TRBD1 matches 7 bases. The CDR3 is 14 amino acids. V was pared by 2 bases and J by 3 bases, with 4 bases of the junction left unmatched. Germline V gene lookup returns CDR1 SNHLY and CDR2 FYNNEI. The CDR3 DNA reads as TGTGCCAGCAGTGAACGCAGGGGGTACTACGAGCAGTACTTC. Protein sequence: CASSERRGYYEQYF.

This clonotype was seen more than once but under ten times. J is TRBJ1-6 and V is TRBV30; D uncertain. Per germline, CDR1 GTSNPN and CDR2 SVGIG (reference sequence). The V end lost 4 bases, the J end lost 7 bases, and 11 bases lay between the germline ends. CDR3 length: 13 amino acids. CDR3 amino acids: CAWKTEINSPLHF. The CDR3 DNA follows: TGTGCCTGGAAAACAGAAATCAATTCACCCCTCCACTTT.

J is TRBJ2-2 and V is TRBV28; 8 positions match TRBD2. This CDR3 comprises 15 residues. Germline V CDR1 and CDR2: MDHEN, SYDVKM. After removal of 6 bases from V and 6 bases from J, the junction contained 9 bases not matched to a gene. The CDR3 coding sequence is TGTGCCAGCAGCCCCGGGACTAGTAGGGCCGGGGAGCTGTTTTTT. Its protein is CASSPGTSRAGELFF.